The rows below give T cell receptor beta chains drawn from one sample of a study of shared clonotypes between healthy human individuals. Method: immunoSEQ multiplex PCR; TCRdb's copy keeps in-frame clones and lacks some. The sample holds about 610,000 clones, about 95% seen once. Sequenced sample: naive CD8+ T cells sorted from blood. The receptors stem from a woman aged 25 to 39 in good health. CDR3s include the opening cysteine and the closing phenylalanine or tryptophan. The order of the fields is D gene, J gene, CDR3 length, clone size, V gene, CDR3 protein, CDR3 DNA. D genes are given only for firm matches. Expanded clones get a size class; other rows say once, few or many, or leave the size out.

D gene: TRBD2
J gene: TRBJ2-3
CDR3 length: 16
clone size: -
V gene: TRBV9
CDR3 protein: CASSVESSGSTDTQYF
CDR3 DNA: TGTGCCAGCAGCGTAGAGAGTAGCGGGAGCACAGATACGCAGTATTTT

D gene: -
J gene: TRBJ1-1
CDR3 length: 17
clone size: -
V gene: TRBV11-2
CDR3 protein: CASSLEVYREAYTEAFF
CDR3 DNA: TGTGCCAGCAGCTTAGAGGTGTACAGGGAGGCGTACACTGAAGCTTTCTTT

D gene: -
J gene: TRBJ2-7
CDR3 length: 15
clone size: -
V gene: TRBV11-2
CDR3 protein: CASSFPRIGKYEQYF
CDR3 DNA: TGTGCCAGCAGCTTCCCTCGGATAGGGAAGTACGAGCAGTACTTC

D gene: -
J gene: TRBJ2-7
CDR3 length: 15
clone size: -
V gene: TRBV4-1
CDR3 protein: CASSQSIGGVYEQYF
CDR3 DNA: TGCGCCAGCAGCCAATCGATCGGGGGAGTGTACGAGCAGTACTTC

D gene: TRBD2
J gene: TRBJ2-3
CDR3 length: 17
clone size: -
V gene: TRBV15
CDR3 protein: CATSRVGREGRTDTQYF
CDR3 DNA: TGTGCCACCAGCAGAGTCGGGCGGGAGGGCCGCACAGATACGCAGTATTTT

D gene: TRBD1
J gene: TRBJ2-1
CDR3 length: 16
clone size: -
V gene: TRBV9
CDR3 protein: CASSGLGQGSYNEQFF
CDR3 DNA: TGTGCCAGCAGCGGGCTAGGACAGGGTTCCTACAATGAGCAGTTCTTC

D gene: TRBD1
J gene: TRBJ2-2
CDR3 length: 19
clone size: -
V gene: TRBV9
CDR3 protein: CASSVDRGGFESDTGELFF
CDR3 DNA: TGTGCCAGCAGCGTCGACAGGGGTGGCTTCGAATCGGACACCGGGGAGCTGTTTTTT

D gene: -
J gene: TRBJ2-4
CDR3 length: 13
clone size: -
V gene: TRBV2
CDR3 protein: CATLGPAKNIQYF
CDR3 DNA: TGTGCCACCCTGGGACCGGCCAAAAACATTCAGTACTTC

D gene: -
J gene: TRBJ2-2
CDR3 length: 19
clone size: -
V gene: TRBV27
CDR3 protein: CASSSPVAGAGKGPGELFF
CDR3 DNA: TGTGCCAGCTCCTCTCCGGTGGCAGGTGCAGGAAAGGGTCCCGGGGAGCTGTTTTTT

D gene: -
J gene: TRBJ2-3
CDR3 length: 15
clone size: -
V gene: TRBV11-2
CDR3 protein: CASSLVGVVTDTQYF
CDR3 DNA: TGTGCCAGCAGCTTAGTGGGTGTGGTTACAGATACGCAGTATTTT

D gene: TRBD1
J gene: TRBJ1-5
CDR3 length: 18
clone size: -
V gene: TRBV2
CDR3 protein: CASLKTRGRDPEGQPQHF
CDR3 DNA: TGTGCCAGTTTAAAAACCAGGGGGCGCGATCCCGAGGGTCAGCCCCAGCATTTT

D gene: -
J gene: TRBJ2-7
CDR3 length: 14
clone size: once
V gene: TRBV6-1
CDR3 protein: CASSTRDSPYEQYF
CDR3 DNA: TGTGCCAGCAGTACGCGGGACAGCCCCTACGAGCAGTACTTC

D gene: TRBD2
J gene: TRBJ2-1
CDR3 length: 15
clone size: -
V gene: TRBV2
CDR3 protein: CASRPTSVGYNEQFF
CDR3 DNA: TGTGCCAGCAGACCGACTAGCGTCGGGTACAATGAGCAGTTCTTC

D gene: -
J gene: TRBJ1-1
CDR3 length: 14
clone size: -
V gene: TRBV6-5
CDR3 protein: CASSPDFGSTEAFF
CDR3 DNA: TGTGCCAGCAGTCCGGATTTCGGGTCCACTGAAGCTTTCTTT

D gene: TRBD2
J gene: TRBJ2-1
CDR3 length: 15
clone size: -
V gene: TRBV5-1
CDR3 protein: CASSWLAGEHNEQFF
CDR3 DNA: TGCGCCAGCAGCTGGCTAGCGGGAGAACACAATGAGCAGTTCTTC

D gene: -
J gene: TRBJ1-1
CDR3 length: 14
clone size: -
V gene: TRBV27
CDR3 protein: CASSLSGAGVEAFF
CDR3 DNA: TGTGCCAGCAGTTTATCGGGGGCGGGGGTAGAAGCTTTCTTT

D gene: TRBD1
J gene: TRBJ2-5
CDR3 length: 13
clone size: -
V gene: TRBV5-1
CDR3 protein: CASRRQGQETQYF
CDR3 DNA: TGCGCCAGCCGAAGACAGGGCCAAGAGACCCAGTACTTC

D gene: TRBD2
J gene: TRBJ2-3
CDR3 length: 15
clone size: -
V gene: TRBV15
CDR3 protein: CATSGGTSGTDTQYF
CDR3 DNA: TGTGCCACCAGCGGAGGGACTAGCGGCACAGATACGCAGTATTTT

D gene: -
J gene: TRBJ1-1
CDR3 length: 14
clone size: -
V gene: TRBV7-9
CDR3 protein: CASVGALQNTEAFF
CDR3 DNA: TGTGCCAGCGTAGGGGCCCTCCAGAACACTGAAGCTTTCTTT

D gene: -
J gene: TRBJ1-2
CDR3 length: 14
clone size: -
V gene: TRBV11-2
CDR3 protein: CASSYGGANYGYTF
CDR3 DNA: TGTGCCAGCAGCTACGGGGGTGCTAATTATGGCTACACCTTC

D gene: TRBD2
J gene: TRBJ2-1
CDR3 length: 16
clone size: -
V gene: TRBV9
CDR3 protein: CASSAGTSGTYNEQFF
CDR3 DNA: TGTGCCAGCAGCGCAGGGACTAGCGGGACCTACAATGAGCAGTTCTTC

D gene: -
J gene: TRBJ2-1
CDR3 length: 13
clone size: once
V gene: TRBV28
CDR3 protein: CASSLFRADEQFF
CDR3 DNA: TGTGCCAGCAGTTTATTTAGGGCCGATGAGCAGTTCTTC

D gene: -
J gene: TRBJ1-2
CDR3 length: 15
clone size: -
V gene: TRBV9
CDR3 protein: CASSGWKGPSYGYTF
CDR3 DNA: TGTGCCAGCAGCGGTTGGAAGGGACCCTCCTATGGCTACACCTTC

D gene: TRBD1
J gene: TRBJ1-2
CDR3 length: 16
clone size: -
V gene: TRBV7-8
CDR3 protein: CASSTGQGRWSYGYTF
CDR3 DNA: TGTGCCAGCAGCACCGGACAGGGTAGATGGAGCTATGGCTACACCTTC

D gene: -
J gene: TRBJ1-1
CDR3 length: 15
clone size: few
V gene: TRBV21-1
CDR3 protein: CASTRPIPSNTEAFF
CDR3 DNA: TGTGCCAGCACCCGACCCATACCTTCGAACACTGAAGCTTTCTTT

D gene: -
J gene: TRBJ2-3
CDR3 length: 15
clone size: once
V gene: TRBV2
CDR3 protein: CASSNSPGSTDTQYF
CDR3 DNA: TGTGCCAGCAGTAACTCACCCGGAAGCACAGATACGCAGTATTTT

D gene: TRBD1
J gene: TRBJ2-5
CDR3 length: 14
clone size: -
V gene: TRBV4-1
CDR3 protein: CASSTGQAEETQYF
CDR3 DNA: TGCGCCAGCAGTACGGGACAGGCCGAAGAGACCCAGTACTTC

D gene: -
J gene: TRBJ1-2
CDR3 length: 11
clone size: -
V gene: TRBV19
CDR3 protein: CATLQNYGYTF
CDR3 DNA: TGTGCCACCTTACAGAACTATGGCTACACCTTC

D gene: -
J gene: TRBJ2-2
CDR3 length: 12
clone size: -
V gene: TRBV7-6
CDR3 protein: CASHPGNGELFF
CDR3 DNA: TGTGCCAGCCACCCCGGTAACGGGGAGCTGTTTTTT

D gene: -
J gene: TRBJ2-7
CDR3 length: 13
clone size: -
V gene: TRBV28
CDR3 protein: CASSPTLTIEQYF
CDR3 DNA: TGTGCCAGCAGTCCGACTCTCACTATAGAGCAGTACTTC

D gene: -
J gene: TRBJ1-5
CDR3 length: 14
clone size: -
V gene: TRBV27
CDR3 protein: CASSPGLGNQPQHF
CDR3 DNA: TGTGCCAGCAGTCCGGGACTGGGCAATCAGCCCCAGCATTTT

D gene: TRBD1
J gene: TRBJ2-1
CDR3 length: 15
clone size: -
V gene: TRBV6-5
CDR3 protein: CASSVRDSPYNEQFF
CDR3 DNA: TGTGCCAGCAGTGTTAGGGACAGCCCCTACAATGAGCAGTTCTTC

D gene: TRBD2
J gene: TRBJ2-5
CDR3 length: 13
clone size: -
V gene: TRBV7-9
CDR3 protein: CATSGRAEETQYF
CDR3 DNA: TGTGCCACTAGCGGGAGGGCCGAAGAGACCCAGTACTTC

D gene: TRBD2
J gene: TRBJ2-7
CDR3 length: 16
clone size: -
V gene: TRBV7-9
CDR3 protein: CASSSRGTSSSYEQYF
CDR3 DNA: TGTGCCAGCAGCTCCCGAGGGACTAGCTCCTCCTACGAGCAGTACTTC

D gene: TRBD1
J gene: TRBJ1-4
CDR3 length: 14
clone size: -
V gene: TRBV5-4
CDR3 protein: CASSLDRGREKLFF
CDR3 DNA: TGTGCCAGCAGCCTCGACAGGGGGCGAGAAAAACTGTTTTTT

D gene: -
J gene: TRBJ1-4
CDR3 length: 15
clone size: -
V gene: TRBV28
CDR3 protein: CASSLVAGLAEKLFF
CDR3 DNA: TGTGCCAGCAGTCTCGTGGCGGGGTTGGCTGAAAAACTGTTTTTT

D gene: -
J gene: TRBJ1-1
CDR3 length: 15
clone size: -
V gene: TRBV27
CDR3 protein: CASSPNPGRNTEAFF
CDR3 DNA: TGTGCCAGCAGTCCGAACCCGGGGAGGAACACTGAAGCTTTCTTT

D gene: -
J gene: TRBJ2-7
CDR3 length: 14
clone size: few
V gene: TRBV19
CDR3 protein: CASSMDGDSYEQYF
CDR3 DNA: TGTGCCAGTAGTATGGACGGGGATTCCTACGAGCAGTACTTC

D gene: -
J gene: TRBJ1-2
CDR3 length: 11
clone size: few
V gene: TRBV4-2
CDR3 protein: CASSQVDGYTF
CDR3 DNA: TGTGCCAGCAGCCAAGTAGATGGCTACACCTTC

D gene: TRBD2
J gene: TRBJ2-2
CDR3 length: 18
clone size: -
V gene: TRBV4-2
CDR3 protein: CASSQEIGLAGRDGELFF
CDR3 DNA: TGTGCCAGCAGTCAAGAAATTGGGCTAGCGGGAAGGGACGGGGAGCTGTTTTTT

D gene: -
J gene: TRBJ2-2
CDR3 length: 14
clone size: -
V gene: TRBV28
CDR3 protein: CASSGRPNTGELFF
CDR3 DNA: TGTGCCAGCTCGGGACGACCGAACACCGGGGAGCTGTTTTTT

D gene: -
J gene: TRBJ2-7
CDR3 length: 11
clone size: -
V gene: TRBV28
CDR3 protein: CASSLENEQYF
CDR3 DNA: TGTGCCAGCAGTTTGGAAAACGAGCAGTACTTC

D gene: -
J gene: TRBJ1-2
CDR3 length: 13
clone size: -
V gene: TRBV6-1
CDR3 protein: CASSEYGGRGYTF
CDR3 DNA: TGTGCCAGCAGTGAATACGGAGGTCGGGGCTACACCTTC

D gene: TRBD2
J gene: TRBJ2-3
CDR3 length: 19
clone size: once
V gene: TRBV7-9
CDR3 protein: CASSLAVELAGGGTDTQYF
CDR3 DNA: TGTGCCAGCAGCTTAGCGGTGGAACTAGCGGGAGGGGGCACAGATACGCAGTATTTT

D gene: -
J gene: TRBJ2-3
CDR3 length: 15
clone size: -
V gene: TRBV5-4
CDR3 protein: CASREGAGGTDTQYF
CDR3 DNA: TGTGCCAGCAGGGAAGGGGCAGGGGGCACAGATACGCAGTATTTT

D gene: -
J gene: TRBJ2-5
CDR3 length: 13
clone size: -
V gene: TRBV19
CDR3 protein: CASSIGGKETQYF
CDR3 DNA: TGTGCCAGTAGTATCGGCGGGAAAGAGACCCAGTACTTC

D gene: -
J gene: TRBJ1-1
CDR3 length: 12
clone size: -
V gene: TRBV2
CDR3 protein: CASSEGYTEAFF
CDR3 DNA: TGTGCCAGCAGTGAGGGGTACACTGAAGCTTTCTTT

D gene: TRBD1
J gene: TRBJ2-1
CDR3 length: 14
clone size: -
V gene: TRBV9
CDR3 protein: CASSVDRVYNEQFF
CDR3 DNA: TGTGCCAGCAGCGTTGACAGGGTCTACAATGAGCAGTTCTTC

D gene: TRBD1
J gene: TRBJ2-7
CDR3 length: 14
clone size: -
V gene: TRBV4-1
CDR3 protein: CASSPTGGSYEQYF
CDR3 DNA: TGCGCCAGCAGCCCTACAGGGGGGAGCTACGAGCAGTACTTC